Shown below are 20 T cell receptor beta chains from a single sample sequenced in a study of blood T cells in healthy people across ages. Next came a second PCR, run for about 6 to 11 cycles, which used a sample-barcoded 5' primer along with a J-beta primer mix. MiXCR, run by TCRdb on the 5' RACE reads, gives a single entry per CDR3 protein. Of approximately 780,000 distinct CDR3 sequences in the sample, 20% to 30% were seen once. This sample also belongs to another study, concerning T cells of mothers and their children.

The material sequenced was blood. Receptor source: a boy aged 5-17 years in good health.

This clonotype has only a few counts. The chain recombines TRBV7-2 with TRBJ2-1; D gene uncertain. The germline CDR1 and CDR2 sequences are SGHTA and FQGNSA. The CDR3 contains 15 residues. The ends were cut back, 4 bases at V and 0 bases at J, with 10 bases in the middle. This chain's CDR3 is CASSSTESSYNEQFF. CDR3 DNA sequence: TGTGCCAGCAGCTCCACAGAAAGCTCCTACAATGAGCAGTTCTTC.

The gene calls are TRBV7-3 and TRBJ1-2; no definite D call. Trimming removed 5 bases from V and 7 bases from J, with 14 bases in between. Germline V gene lookup returns CDR1 SGHTA and CDR2 FQGTGA. The length of the CDR3 is 13 residues. The CDR3 DNA follows: TGTGCCAGCAGCACATCGGACGGCGTTGGCTACACCTTC. This codes for CASSTSDGVGYTF.

This chain uses TRBV18 with TRBJ1-1; 8 positions match TRBD1. CDR3 length: 16 residues. Germline V lookup: CDR1 KGHSH, CDR2 LQKENI. J gave up 2 bases and V 3 bases, and 8 bases lay outside the gene matches. The CDR3, as DNA: TGTGCCAGCTCACCGGGGACAGGACGCTTAAACACTGAAGCTTTCTTT. Protein sequence: CASSPGTGRLNTEAFF.

This clonotype was seen more than once but under ten times. In DNA, the CDR3 is TGCGCCAGCAGTCAGGGGTTTAGCTATGGCTACACCTTC. Its protein product is CASSQGFSYGYTF. The J gene is TRBJ1-2, the V gene TRBV5-1, with D perhaps TRBD1 (6 bases). This CDR3 is built from 13 residues. Trimming removed 5 bases from V and 4 bases from J, with 12 bases in between. Germline loops: CDR1 SGHRS, CDR2 YFSETQ.

This sequence joins TRBV3-1 and TRBJ1-1, with D possibly being TRBD1 (6 bases). CDR1 and CDR2 from the germline V gene are LGHDT and YNNKEL (reference sequence). Trimming removed 1 base from V and 3 bases from J, with 12 bases in between. The CDR3 covers 15 residues. For the CDR3, the DNA is TGTGCCAGCAGCCAAGGGACCGGGGGGCACACTGAAGCTTTCTTT. It specifies CASSQGTGGHTEAFF.

V and J are TRBV7-9 and TRBJ2-5; TRBD2 is a possible D gene (7 bases). The germline V gene encodes CDR1 SEHNR and CDR2 FQNEAQ (reference sequence). Trimming pared 5 bases from V and 2 bases from J, leaving 15 bases between. CDR3 size: 15 residues. As DNA, the CDR3 is TGTGCCAGCAGCCCAGGGAGGGGGGCACAAGAGACCCAGTACTTC. Translating gives CASSPGRGAQETQYF.

The chain combines TRBV28 with TRBJ2-5, with 7 bases identical to TRBD1. The last part of the DNA fits TRBJ2-7 better; the J call may be wrong. Germline V gene lookup returns CDR1 MDHEN and CDR2 SYDVKM. The CDR3 consists of 12 residues. The CDR3, as DNA: TGTGCCAGCAGAACTGACAGGGACGAGCAGTACTTC. It yields the protein CASRTDRDEQYF.

The chain joins TRBV15 to TRBJ2-5, with unresolved D. The DNA end is more similar to TRBJ2-1, so the J call may be wrong. From germline, CDR1 is LNHNV and CDR2 YYDKDF (reference sequence). The CDR3 length is 12 residues. CDR3 residues: CATSRAPYEQFF. The DNA of the CDR3 is TGTGCCACCAGCAGGGCCCCCTATGAGCAGTTCTTC.

This chain links TRBV20-1 with TRBJ1-2; D unresolved. This CDR3 has 14 amino acids. The germline V and J ends were trimmed by 0 bases and 4 bases, with 12 bases remaining between them. CDR1 and CDR2 from the germline V gene are DFQATT and SNEGSKA (reference sequence). CDR3 DNA: TGCAGTGCTAGAGACCCCACCGGGCCCTATGGCTACACCTTC. Translation: CSARDPTGPYGYTF.

This chain links TRBV9 with TRBJ2-6, with D uncertain. CDR3 length: 16 amino acids. V was pared by 2 bases and J by 0 bases, with 9 bases between. Germline V gives CDR1 SGDLS, CDR2 YYNGEE. In DNA form, the CDR3 reads TGTGCCAGCAGCGTCCAGGCGTACTCTGGGGCCAACGTCCTGACTTTC. It encodes CASSVQAYSGANVLTF.

CDR3 sequence: CASSSSTGQGNYGYTF. The CDR3 nucleotides are TGTGCCAGCAGCTCGTCTACGGGACAGGGTAACTATGGCTACACCTTC. This chain uses TRBV7-9 with TRBJ1-2; 9 bases map to TRBD1. This CDR3 spans 16 amino acids. Losses at the gene ends were 4 bases for V and 1 base for J; bases not matched to a gene: 7. CDR1 is SEHNR, CDR2 FQNEAQ, per germline (reference sequence).

V gene TRBV12-3 or TRBV12-4 combines with J gene TRBJ1-1, with no clear D. The V and J ends lost 3 bases and 9 bases respectively, with 8 bases between them. This CDR3 contains 11 residues. As DNA, the CDR3 is TGTGCCAGCAGTTTCGCGGGGAAAGCTTTCTTT. Protein product: CASSFAGKAFF.

Only a few counts were recorded for this clonotype. V is TRBV24-1 and J is TRBJ1-6, with D possibly TRBD1 on 5 matching bases. The CDR3 is 20 residues long. Germline V gene sequence: CDR1 KGHDR, CDR2 SFDVKD. The ends were cut back, 0 bases at V and 5 bases at J, with 22 bases in the middle. The CDR3 sequence: CATSDLQTDSAGVDNSPLHF. CDR3 in DNA: TGTGCCACCAGTGATTTGCAGACAGACAGCGCCGGGGTCGATAATTCACCCCTCCACTTT.

This clonotype was seen a handful of times. The V and J genes are TRBV20-1 and TRBJ1-5; possibly TRBD1 for D (6 bases). Trimming pared 5 bases from V and 8 bases from J, leaving 16 bases between. The CDR3 runs 13 residues. CDR1 DFQATT and CDR2 SNEGSKA come from the germline V gene (reference sequence). This CDR3 reads CSAYTGWREPQHF. The CDR3 DNA follows: TGCAGTGCTTATACAGGGTGGCGGGAGCCCCAGCATTTT.

This clonotype was seen a few times. The CDR3 nucleotides are TGTGCCAGCATCTCTTCGTCAAGCTATAATTCACCCCTCCACTTT. Residues: CASISSSSYNSPLHF. The chain carries TRBV7-6 and TRBJ1-6; no clear D. The CDR3 is 15 residues long. V was pared by 7 bases and J by 3 bases, with 13 bases between. Germline CDR1 and CDR2: SGHVS and FNYEAQ.

This clonotype was recorded a few times. The chain has TRBV29-1 and TRBJ2-5, with D possibly TRBD1 on 6 matching bases. The better agreement between TRBJ2-7 and the DNA end casts doubt on the J call. This CDR3 contains 15 residues. Germline lookup yields CDR1 SQVTM and CDR2 ANQGSEA. This CDR3 is CSVDGVDSLSYEQYF. DNA for the CDR3: TGCAGCGTTGACGGAGTGGACAGTCTATCCTACGAGCAGTACTTC.

The chain has TRBV4-2 and TRBJ2-5, with TRBD2 matching 9 bases. The CDR3 sequence is 15 residues long. J gave up 5 bases and V 6 bases, and 10 bases lay outside the gene matches. Germline CDR1 LGHNA, CDR2 YNFKEQ. The CDR3 DNA is TGTGCCAGCAGTTTTGCGGGGGGGCCCGGGGAGACCCAGTACTTC. Its translation: CASSFAGGPGETQYF.

The rearrangement joins TRBV4-1 to TRBJ1-2; 7 bases map to TRBD1. V shed 4 bases and J 4 bases; nucleotides not matched to a gene: 15. Germline V gene sequence: CDR1 MGHRA, CDR2 YSYEKL. CDR3 length: 17 amino acids. The CDR3 sequence is CASSPALGETGTYGYTF. As DNA, the CDR3 is TGCGCCAGCAGCCCAGCCCTCGGAGAGACAGGGACCTATGGCTACACCTTC.

The V call is TRBV3-1, the J call TRBJ1-2, with D perhaps matching TRBD1 (5 bases). There are 15 residues in the CDR3. Per the germline V gene, CDR1 is LGHDT and CDR2 is YNNKEL (reference sequence). Trimming took off 1 base at V and 5 bases at J, with 14 bases between the two ends. This CDR3 reads CASSQGAGRGYGYTF. DNA for the CDR3: TGTGCCAGCAGCCAAGGGGCAGGGAGGGGATATGGCTACACCTTC.

The chain employs TRBV10-2 and TRBJ1-1; no reliable D call. There are 11 residues in the CDR3. Germline assignment: CDR1 WSHSY and CDR2 SAAADI. Trimming shortened V by 7 bases and J by 5 bases, and 8 bases separated the two germline ends. The CDR3 loop is CASIMGTEAFF. In nucleotides, the CDR3 is TGCGCCAGCATCATGGGGACTGAAGCTTTCTTT.